One and the same sample provided the 15 T cell receptor beta chains below, sequenced in a study of CD8 T cells in ankylosing spondylitis. Using its own MiXCR run on the 5' RACE reads, TCRdb lists one record per CDR3 protein. This table has 250,000 to 400,000 distinct CDR3 sequences, about 9.9% appearing once. The sample taken for sequencing was blood, either unsorted or a sorted T cell fraction (not recorded which). The origin of the receptors is a female donor with ankylosing spondylitis or in good health (not recorded which).

This clonotype was recorded at least ten times. The genes are TRBV7-9 and TRBJ1-2, with a possible D match to TRBD1 (6 bases). Trimming took 7 bases from V and 4 from J, leaving 25 bases between them. The CDR3 spans 17 residues. Germline CDR1 SEHNR, CDR2 FQNEAQ (reference sequence). CDR3 protein: CASTRPESGQSPYGYTF. The CDR3 region has the DNA TGTGCCAGCACCCGTCCCGAGTCCGGACAGAGCCCCTATGGCTACACCTTC.

This clonotype was recorded at least ten times. The DNA of the CDR3 is TGTGCCAGCAGCACGACTAGCGGGGGGGCTGTAGATACGCAGTATTTT. This codes for CASSTTSGGAVDTQYF. This chain joins TRBV9 and TRBJ2-3; 14 bases fit TRBD2. Germline lookup yields CDR1 SGDLS and CDR2 YYNGEE. The CDR3 extends over 16 amino acids. V lost 4 bases, J lost 5 bases, and 6 bases stayed unmatched.

The table lists this clonotype with many counts. The rearrangement links TRBV28 to TRBJ2-7, with D possibly being TRBD1 or TRBD2 (5 bases each). Germline V CDR1 and CDR2: MDHEN, SYDVKM. This CDR3 region has 14 residues. Trimming left V 10 bases short and J 5 bases short, with 21 bases between. CDR3 amino acids: CATLYPGPKDEQYF. DNA for the CDR3: TGTGCCACCCTCTATCCGGGACCCAAGGACGAGCAGTACTTC.

This clonotype was counted many times. The rearrangement joins TRBV4-1 to TRBJ1-6; D is undetermined. CDR3 length equals 13 residues. The germline CDR1 and CDR2 sequences are MGHRA and YSYEKL. The germline V and J ends were trimmed by 0 bases and 12 bases, with 9 bases remaining between them. DNA of the CDR3: TGCGCCAGCAGCCAAGATTTCGGTATACCCCTCCACTTT. This codes for CASSQDFGIPLHF.

This clonotype has ten or more counts. V gene TRBV20-1 combines with J gene TRBJ2-7, with no clear D. The CDR3 is made up of 14 amino acids. CDR1 and CDR2 (germline): DFQATT, SNEGSKA (reference sequence). The V end lost 1 base, the J end lost 2 bases, and 12 bases lay between the germline ends. The CDR3 sequence is CSARGPGVTYEQYF. Here the CDR3 DNA reads TGCAGTGCTAGAGGACCAGGTGTGACCTACGAGCAGTACTTC.

Ten or more counts support this clonotype. The chain has TRBV28 and TRBJ1-4; D not resolved. This CDR3 has 14 residues. The V and J ends lost 6 bases and 5 bases respectively, with 13 bases between them. CDR1 is MDHEN, CDR2 SYDVKM, per germline. This CDR3 reads CASRSPGRNEKLFF. In DNA form, the CDR3 reads TGTGCCAGCAGATCACCCGGGAGAAATGAAAAACTGTTTTTT.

At least ten counts were recorded for this clonotype. The rearrangement links TRBV11-2 to TRBJ1-2, with D hard to call. The CDR3 totals 11 residues. V lost 3 bases, J lost 8 bases, and 7 bases lay in between. Germline assignment: CDR1 SGHAT and CDR2 FQNNGV. DNA for the CDR3: TGTGCCAGCAGCTTCCGCGACGGCTACACCTTC. It specifies CASSFRDGYTF.

Ten or more counts support this clonotype. The chain has TRBV29-1 and TRBJ2-5; D is possibly TRBD1 (6 bases). Between the trimmed V and J ends, which lost 6 bases and 2 bases, there was a span of 10 bases. In germline, CDR1 is SQVTM, CDR2 ANQGSEA. The CDR3 spans 12 residues. The CDR3 reads CSVGGRQETQYF. In nucleotides, the CDR3 is TGCAGCGTAGGGGGTAGGCAAGAGACCCAGTACTTC.

Comments on this clonotype: One base away lies a much larger clone, so this may be a sequencing read error. The chain couples TRBV10-2 to TRBJ1-5; D might be TRBD1 (5 bases). The CDR3 sequence is 16 residues long. Germline lookup yields CDR1 WSHSY and CDR2 SAAADI. The CDR3 here is CATGEGTGVSNQPQRF. CDR3 in DNA: TGCGCCACGGGGGAGGGAACGGGGGTGAGCAATCAGCCCCAGCGTTTT.

This clonotype was recorded many times. V gene TRBV20-1 combines with J gene TRBJ1-1; 9 positions match TRBD1. Germline lookup yields CDR1 DFQATT and CDR2 SNEGSKA (reference sequence). J was trimmed by 0 bases and V by 3 bases; bases with no gene match: 2. CDR3 length equals 14 residues. The CDR3: CSARRDRVNTEAFF. The CDR3 DNA sequence: TGCAGTGCTAGGCGGGACAGGGTGAACACTGAAGCTTTCTTT.

The rearrangement links TRBV12-3 or TRBV12-4 to TRBJ1-1, with D unresolved. V was shortened by 3 bases and J by 3 bases, with 11 bases between the two germline ends. The CDR3 has 14 amino acids. The DNA of the CDR3 is TGTGCCAGCAGTTTGACCGACGGATACACTGAAGCTTTCTTT. Translation gives CASSLTDGYTEAFF.

Here the CDR3 reads CASSDLRGTEAFF. DNA of the CDR3: TGTGCCAGCAGTGATTTGAGGGGCACTGAAGCTTTCTTT. The chain links TRBV6-1 to TRBJ1-1, with D maybe TRBD1 (5 bases). Trimming took off 3 bases at V and 4 bases at J, with 9 bases between the two ends. Germline CDR1 and CDR2: MNHNS and SASEGT. The CDR3 contains 13 residues.

This clonotype has just a few counts. The chain couples TRBV7-6 to TRBJ2-2, with D tentatively TRBD2 (5 bases). The germline V gene has CDR1 SGHVS and CDR2 FNYEAQ. This CDR3 is built from 16 residues. V shed 2 bases and J shed 0 bases, with 10 bases lying between them. The CDR3: CASSLLPGANTGELFF. DNA of the CDR3: TGTGCCAGCAGCTTACTGCCCGGGGCGAACACCGGGGAGCTGTTTTTT.

This clonotype has a count of ten or more. The V gene is TRBV5-1, the J gene TRBJ1-1; D gene ambiguous. The CDR3 contains 15 residues. Per germline, CDR1 SGHRS and CDR2 YFSETQ. Trimming removed 4 bases from V and 4 bases from J, with 17 bases in between. The CDR3 here is CASSPLVRGSTEAFF. For the CDR3, the DNA is TGCGCCAGCAGCCCCCTTGTGAGAGGGAGCACTGAAGCTTTCTTT.

This clonotype was seen only a few times. V gene TRBV27 combines with J gene TRBJ1-1; D gene unclear. V was shortened by 3 bases and J by 0 bases, with 8 bases between the two germline ends. Germline V CDR1 and CDR2: MNHEY, SMNVEV (reference sequence). The CDR3 runs 14 residues. CDR3 amino acids: CASSFKYLNTEAFF. The CDR3, as DNA: TGTGCCAGCAGTTTCAAGTACCTGAACACTGAAGCTTTCTTT.